This TCR beta chain was captured in a study of blood T cell repertoires in COVID-19. Study as a whole: Samples taken during acute and convalescent COVID-19 were collected in the United States, Italy and Spain. PBMCs, B-cell-depleted T cells, or T cells provided the cDNA or gDNA that made up the material.

Original data processing: It was from reference gene primer amplification that nucleated cell counts were estimated. The method was immunoSEQ multiplex PCR; TCRdb's version includes in-frame clones alone and lacks a portion of them. The V and J calls and clone size come from that table; D and trimming were worked out from the DNA. The sample has tens of thousands of clones; approximately 86% are singletons. The CDR3 has 16 residues. Germline V gene lookup returns CDR1 MRHNA and CDR2 SNTAGT. V lost 2 bases and J 2 bases, leaving 15 bases between the germline ends. V is TRBV6-4 and J is TRBJ1-2; TRBD1 is a possible D gene (6 bases). This TCR derives from a man aged 45-65 years with acute or convalescent COVID-19. Sequences were obtained from peripheral blood. The CDR3 loop reads CASSDSGTGRNYGYTF. The CDR3 DNA follows: TGTGCCAGCAGTGACAGCGGTACAGGGAGAAACTATGGCTACACCTTC.